The 10 T cell receptor beta chains given below trace back to one sample, sequenced in a study of radiation and T cells in renal cell carcinoma. Sequencing was performed with immunoSEQ multiplex PCR; in TCRdb, only in-frame clones are kept and a portion is missing. The sample contains around 15,000 clones, roughly 50% of which appear only once. Treatment noted: 15 Gy SBRT to primary tumor, nephrectomy 4 weeks later. Material: tumor tissue, obtained from a patient whose treatment included radiotherapy and nephrectomy. Receptor source: a woman aged 55 to 70 with renal cell carcinoma.

The genes are TRBV27 and TRBJ2-1; 7 bases fit TRBD2. Germline CDR1 is MNHEY and CDR2 is SMNVEV (reference sequence). V gave up 6 bases and J gave up 11 bases; unmatched junction bases: 7. The CDR3 spans 12 residues. CDR3 residues: CASRSLAAKQFF. The CDR3 DNA reads TGTGCCAGCAGGTCCCTAGCGGCCAAGCAGTTCTTC.

This sequence joins TRBV19 and TRBJ2-3, with 8 nucleotides matching TRBD1. This CDR3 is built from 16 residues. V shed 7 bases, J shed 1 base, and the junction held 10 bases outside the gene matches. Germline-derived CDR1 and CDR2 are LNHDA and SQIVND (reference sequence). Here the CDR3 reads CASTVTGDPRTDTQYF. CDR3 in DNA: TGTGCCAGTACCGTGACAGGGGACCCTCGCACAGATACGCAGTATTTT.

V usage is TRBV2 and J usage is TRBJ2-7; tentatively, D is TRBD2 (6 bases). Germline lookup yields CDR1 SNHLY and CDR2 FYNNEI. Trimming stripped 5 bases from V and 2 bases from J, with 10 bases between. CDR3 length: 13 residues. CDR3 region: CASSRDFAYEQYF. DNA of the CDR3: TGTGCCAGCAGTAGGGACTTTGCCTACGAGCAGTACTTC.

This clone has a handful of counts. A junction end diverges from the germline sequence, so it may reflect a read error. The chain has TRBV28 and TRBJ2-1; 15 positions match TRBD2. Germline CDR1 is MDHEN and CDR2 is SYDVKM. This CDR3 comprises 12 residues. CDR3 in amino acids: CASWTSGRAWIF. Here the CDR3 DNA reads TGTGCCAGCTGGACTAGCGGGAGGGCCTGGATCTTC.

Only a few counts were recorded for this clone. The gene calls are TRBV19 and TRBJ1-1; D might be TRBD1 (5 bases). Germline lookup yields CDR1 LNHDA and CDR2 SQIVND (reference sequence). The CDR3 totals 11 residues. V lost 5 bases, J lost 7 bases, and 8 bases lay in between. The CDR3 is CASSWGFEAFF. The CDR3 DNA follows: TGTGCCAGTAGTTGGGGCTTTGAAGCTTTCTTT.

This chain joins TRBV9 and TRBJ2-1; TRBD2 agrees at 8 bases. V shed 0 bases and J 7 bases; nucleotides not matched to a gene: 6. CDR1 and CDR2 from the germline V gene are SGDLS and YYNGEE. The CDR3 covers 15 residues. CDR3 residues: CASSVDGRAVNEQFF. CDR3 nucleotides: TGTGCCAGCAGCGTAGACGGGAGGGCCGTTAATGAGCAGTTCTTC.

The chain couples TRBV5-6 to TRBJ2-7; possible D gene TRBD1, 6 bases. Germline values: CDR1 SGHDT, CDR2 YYEEEE. The CDR3 length is 15 residues. Trimming pared 1 base from V and 2 bases from J, leaving 13 bases between. CDR3: CASSLLRGEAYEQYF. The CDR3 DNA is TGTGCCAGCAGCTTGCTCAGGGGAGAAGCCTACGAGCAGTACTTC.

This sequence joins TRBV2 and TRBJ1-3, with TRBD1 matching over 10 bases. This CDR3 comprises 13 residues. In germline, CDR1 is SNHLY, CDR2 FYNNEI. With V trimmed by 3 bases and J by 7 bases, 0 bases remained unmatched. The chain's CDR3 is CASSEDRGNTIYF. CDR3 DNA sequence: TGTGCCAGCAGTGAGGACAGGGGGAACACCATATATTTT.

This clone is labeled medium-sized. This chain connects TRBV5-1 to TRBJ2-5; 8 bases agree with TRBD2. Germline trimming cut 0 bases from V and 4 bases from J; bases unmatched to any gene: 5. Germline assignment: CDR1 SGHRS and CDR2 YFSETQ. This CDR3 contains 15 residues. The DNA of the CDR3 is TGCGCCAGCAGCTTGGCCCACGGGGGGGGAGAGACCCAGTACTTC. Translation: CASSLAHGGGETQYF.

This clone appeared a few times. The chain is built from TRBV7-9 and TRBJ1-1, with D perhaps matching TRBD1 (6 bases). The CDR3 spans 13 residues. V dropped 5 bases and J dropped 5 bases, with 12 bases sitting between them. The germline gives CDR1 SEHNR, CDR2 FQNEAQ (reference sequence). CDR3 region: CASSQEGGTEAFF. In DNA, the CDR3 is TGTGCCAGCAGCCAAGAGGGGGGGACTGAAGCTTTCTTT.